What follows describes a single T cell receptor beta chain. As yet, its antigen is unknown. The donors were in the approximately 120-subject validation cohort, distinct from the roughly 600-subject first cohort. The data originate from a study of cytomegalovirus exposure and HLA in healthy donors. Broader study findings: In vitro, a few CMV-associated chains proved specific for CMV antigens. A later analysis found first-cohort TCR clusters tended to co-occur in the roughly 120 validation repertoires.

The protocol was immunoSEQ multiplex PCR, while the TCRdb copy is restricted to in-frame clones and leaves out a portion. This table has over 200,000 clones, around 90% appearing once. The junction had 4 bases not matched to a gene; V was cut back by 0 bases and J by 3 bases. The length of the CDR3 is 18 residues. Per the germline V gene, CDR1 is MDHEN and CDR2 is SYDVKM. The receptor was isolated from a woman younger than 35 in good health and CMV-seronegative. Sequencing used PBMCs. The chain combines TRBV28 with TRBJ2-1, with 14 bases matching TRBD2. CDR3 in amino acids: CASSLWGTSGGFYNEQFF. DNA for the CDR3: TGTGCCAGCAGTTTATGGGGGACTAGCGGGGGATTCTACAATGAGCAGTTCTTC.